Below are 21 T cell receptor beta chains sequenced from a single sample in a study of cytomegalovirus exposure and HLA in healthy donors. With 60 Vbeta and 13 Jbeta primers, the PCR was carried out. Produced via immunoSEQ multiplex PCR; TCRdb's table is partial and in-frame only. The sample comprises 150,000 to 200,000 clones, around 75% of which are singletons, and under 5.5% rests with the top ten. Sequencing was done on a sample of PBMCs. The receptors shown here come from a man between 18 and 29 years old in good health and CMV-seropositive.

The gene calls are TRBV5-4 and TRBJ1-3; 9 bases agree with TRBD1. The CDR3 spans 18 residues. Germline trimming cut 4 bases from V and 2 bases from J; bases unmatched to any gene: 13. Per the germline V gene, CDR1 is SGHNT and CDR2 is YYREEE (reference sequence). The CDR3 loop reads CASSPTGTGSGPGNTIYF. For the CDR3, the DNA is TGTGCCAGCAGCCCCACCGGGACAGGGTCAGGTCCTGGAAACACCATATATTTT. Complete variable domain (other parts from reference TRBV5-4 and TRBJ1-3): ETGVTQSPTHLIKTRGQQVTLRCSSQSGHNTVSWYQQALGQGPQFIFQYYREEENGRGNFPPRFSGLQFPNYSSELNVNALELDDSALYLCASSPTGTGSGPGNTIYFGEGSWLTVV.

This sequence joins TRBV6-1 and TRBJ2-3, with 8 bases lining up with TRBD2. Germline V gives CDR1 MNHNS, CDR2 SASEGT. The V and J ends lost 2 bases and 2 bases, in that order; junction bases with no gene match: 6. This CDR3 has 16 residues. CDR3 nucleotide sequence: TGTGCCAGCAGTGAATTCGGGGGGGGTTTCACAGATACGCAGTATTTT. It yields the protein CASSEFGGGFTDTQYF.

The chain carries TRBV11-3 and TRBJ1-1; D perhaps matches TRBD1 (5 bases). The CDR3 is 14 residues long. V was trimmed by 3 bases and J by 3 bases, leaving 11 bases between them. CDR1 is SGHNT and CDR2 is YENEEA in the germline V gene. As DNA, the CDR3 is TGTGCCAGCAGCTTGGGGGGGAGGGACACTGAAGCTTTCTTT. This codes for CASSLGGRDTEAFF.

This clone was counted between two and nine times. V is TRBV6-5 and J is TRBJ1-1, with 7 bases aligning to TRBD1. The CDR3 sequence is 14 residues long. V was pared by 6 bases and J by 4 bases, with 8 bases of the junction left unmatched. CDR1 and CDR2 from the germline V gene are MNHEY and SVGAGI. The CDR3: CASSQKTGTTEAFF. The CDR3 DNA reads TGTGCCAGCAGCCAAAAGACAGGGACCACTGAAGCTTTCTTT.

The chain joins TRBV14 to TRBJ1-1; D possibly corresponds to TRBD1 (6 bases). The CDR3 covers 14 residues. V was cut by 3 bases and J by 4 bases, with 12 bases left in between. Germline assignment: CDR1 SGHDN and CDR2 FVKESK. The chain's CDR3 is CASSQQGFRTEAFF. CDR3 coding DNA: TGTGCCAGCAGCCAGCAGGGGTTTCGCACTGAAGCTTTCTTT.

This chain links TRBV29-1 with TRBJ2-4; 8 bases are shared with TRBD2. There are 12 residues in the CDR3. From germline, CDR1 is SQVTM and CDR2 ANQGSEA. CDR3 DNA sequence: TGCAGTTCCACGGGGGCGGGGGGCATTCAGTACTTC. Translated: CSSTGAGGIQYF.

This clone was found once. The V gene is TRBV7-2, the J gene TRBJ2-5, with TRBD2 matching over 13 bases. This CDR3 has 18 residues. CDR1 is SGHTA, CDR2 FQGNSA, per germline. J lost 2 bases, V lost 4 bases, and 10 bases had no gene match. The CDR3 nucleotides read TGTGCCAGCAGCTCCCTACTAGCGGGAGGGCTCTTACAAGAGACCCAGTACTTC. It translates to CASSSLLAGGLLQETQYF.

V and J are TRBV5-1 and TRBJ2-5; 11 positions agree with TRBD2. The CDR3 is 16 amino acids. J gave up 1 base and V 4 bases, and 6 bases lay outside the gene matches. Germline V gene sequence: CDR1 SGHRS, CDR2 YFSETQ. The CDR3 loop reads CASSRLAGGSQETQYF. The CDR3, as DNA: TGCGCCAGCAGCCGGCTAGCGGGGGGTTCCCAAGAGACCCAGTACTTC.

The chain links TRBV5-4 to TRBJ1-2; 9 nucleotides match TRBD1. CDR1 is SGHNT, CDR2 YYREEE, per germline (reference sequence). The V segment lost 4 bases and the J segment 7 bases; nucleotides outside the gene matches: 11. This CDR3 is built from 15 residues. The CDR3 nucleotides read TGTGCCAGCAGCGCCTACGGACAGGGGATTCGTGGCTACACCTTC. It is translated as CASSAYGQGIRGYTF.

The chain combines TRBV5-6 with TRBJ2-1, with a weak D call TRBD1 (5 bases). V lost 2 bases and J 6 bases, leaving 6 bases between the germline ends. Germline V gene lookup returns CDR1 SGHDT and CDR2 YYEEEE. The CDR3 sequence is 12 residues long. The CDR3 DNA sequence: TGTGCCAGCAGCTTTAGGGGCAATGAGCAGTTCTTC. Its translation is CASSFRGNEQFF.

V gene TRBV7-2 combines with J gene TRBJ2-2; no firm D call. The length of the CDR3 is 16 residues. Per the germline V gene, CDR1 is SGHTA and CDR2 is FQGNSA. The germline V and J ends were trimmed by 2 bases and 2 bases, with 12 bases remaining between them. The CDR3 DNA sequence: TGTGCCAGCAGCTTACAGGCAGGATTTAACACCGGGGAGCTGTTTTTT. This codes for CASSLQAGFNTGELFF.

The sample holds one count of this clone. CDR3 in amino acids: CATGSLSLNTGELFF. CDR3 bases: TGTGCCACCGGGTCACTTTCCCTGAACACCGGGGAGCTGTTTTTT. The genes are TRBV19 and TRBJ2-2; no clear D gene. Germline V gene lookup returns CDR1 LNHDA and CDR2 SQIVND (reference sequence). Trimming shortened V by 10 bases and J by 1 base, and 16 bases separated the two germline ends. The CDR3 runs to 15 residues.

The chain couples TRBV2 to TRBJ1-2; no reliable D call. Germline lookup yields CDR1 SNHLY and CDR2 FYNNEI. The ends were cut back, 2 bases at V and 8 bases at J, with 15 bases in the middle. CDR3 length: 14 residues. CDR3 coding DNA: TGTGCCAGCAGTGAAACTCGTGTTTCGAGGGGCTACACCTTC. This translates into CASSETRVSRGYTF.

This chain joins TRBV9 and TRBJ1-6; 7 bases map to TRBD1. J gave up 9 bases and V 0 bases, and 6 bases lay outside the gene matches. Germline CDR1 is SGDLS and CDR2 is YYNGEE. CDR3 length equals 15 residues. The CDR3 spells CASSVAGTVASPLHF. Written as DNA, the CDR3 is TGTGCCAGCAGCGTAGCCGGGACAGTTGCTTCACCCCTCCACTTT.

The chain couples TRBV29-1 to TRBJ2-5; tentative D call: TRBD2 (6 bases). The length of the CDR3 is 12 residues. Trimming removed 4 bases at V and 5 bases at J, with 11 bases between. In germline, CDR1 is SQVTM, CDR2 ANQGSEA. CDR3 in amino acids: CSVGGEMETQYF. As DNA, the CDR3 is TGCAGCGTTGGGGGGGAGATGGAGACCCAGTACTTC. Using reference TRBV29-1 and TRBJ2-5 for the parts outside the CDR3, the full variable domain is SAVISQKPSRDICQRGTSLTIQCQVDSQVTMMFWYRQQPGQSLTLIATANQGSEATYESGFVIDKFPISRPNLTFSTLTVSNMSPEDSSIYLCSVGGEMETQYFGPGTRLLVL.

V gene TRBV5-6 combines with J gene TRBJ2-7; 8 bases fit TRBD1. Per the germline V gene, CDR1 is SGHDT and CDR2 is YYEEEE. With 4 bases clipped from V and 5 bases from J, the junction kept 11 bases outside the gene matches. The CDR3 runs 15 residues. CDR3 sequence: CASSRRDRLTDEQYV. In DNA form, the CDR3 reads TGTGCCAGCAGCAGAAGGGACAGGCTAACCGACGAGCAGTACGTC.

V and J are TRBV30 and TRBJ1-2; 9 bases match TRBD1. Per germline, CDR1 GTSNPN and CDR2 SVGIG (reference sequence). V trimming: 4 bases; J trimming: 7 bases; junction bases outside the gene matches: 7. The CDR3 sequence is 13 residues long. The CDR3 bases are TGTGCCTGGACCCTGGGACAGGGACGTGGCTACACCTTC. Translated: CAWTLGQGRGYTF. The full variable domain, rest sourced from reference TRBV30 and TRBJ1-2, is SQTIHQWPATLVQPVGSPLSLECTVEGTSNPNLYWYRQAAGRGLQLLFYSVGIGQISSEVPQNLSASRPQDRQFILSSKKLLLSDSGFYLCAWTLGQGRGYTFGSGTRLTVV.

V is TRBV19 and J is TRBJ1-2; D perhaps matches TRBD1 (5 bases). The CDR3 has 12 residues. V shed 5 bases and J shed 7 bases, with 11 bases lying between them. The germline V gene has CDR1 LNHDA and CDR2 SQIVND (reference sequence). In nucleotides, the CDR3 is TGTGCCAGTAGTCCCCAGGGTGCTGGCTACACCTTC. It yields the protein CASSPQGAGYTF.

Concerning this clone itself: Within the sample, other DNA sequences also encode this same CDR3. V is TRBV7-9 and J is TRBJ1-3, with D perhaps matching TRBD1 (6 bases). Germline V gene lookup returns CDR1 SEHNR and CDR2 FQNEAQ (reference sequence). Trimming removed 0 bases at V and 4 bases at J, with 7 bases between. CDR3 length: 14 amino acids. The chain's CDR3 is CASSLAGAGNTIYF. The CDR3 bases are TGTGCCAGCAGCTTAGCGGGGGCGGGAAACACCATATATTTT.

The V gene is TRBV5-1, the J gene TRBJ1-4; tentative D call: TRBD1 (6 bases). CDR3 length equals 16 residues. Germline V CDR1 and CDR2: SGHRS, YFSETQ. V lost 0 bases, J lost 7 bases, and 16 bases lay in between. The DNA for the CDR3 is TGCGCCAGCAGCTTGGTCGTCGCAGGGGCAAGTGAAAAACTGTTTTTT. Protein sequence: CASSLVVAGASEKLFF.

The chain uses TRBV5-1 and TRBJ2-3; 12 bases agree with TRBD2. The germline gives CDR1 SGHRS, CDR2 YFSETQ. This CDR3 has 18 amino acids. The V segment lost 4 bases and the J segment 6 bases; nucleotides outside the gene matches: 15. The DNA for the CDR3 is TGCGCCAGCAGCCCCACCCCATCGACTAGCGGGAGCGGCGATACGCAGTATTTT. Amino acid sequence: CASSPTPSTSGSGDTQYF.